The 10 T cell receptor beta chains reported below all come from one sample, sequenced in a study of cytomegalovirus exposure and HLA in healthy donors. PCR amplification relied on 60 Vbeta primers (plus 13 Jbeta primers). Only in-frame clones appear in the TCRdb table, and some are missing; sequencing was by immunoSEQ multiplex PCR. The data hold about 98,000 clones, with roughly two thirds observed a single time. The material sequenced was PBMCs. These receptors were collected from a man in his forties or fifties in good health and CMV-seronegative.

This clone was observed once. The sample holds other DNA sequences that translate to the same CDR3. The rearrangement uses TRBV5-6 and TRBJ1-1; the D is unclear. With 0 bases removed from V and 1 base from J, the gap between germline ends came to 4 bases. The germline V gene has CDR1 SGHDT and CDR2 YYEEEE. This CDR3 is built from 13 residues. CDR3: CASSLGGNTEAFF. In DNA, the CDR3 is TGTGCCAGCAGCTTGGGCGGGAACACTGAAGCTTTCTTT.

The chain couples TRBV28 to TRBJ2-5; TRBD2 aligns across 9 bases. The CDR3 extends over 15 amino acids. The J segment lost 1 base and the V segment lost 3 bases, leaving 3 bases of the junction unmatched. CDR1 and CDR2 (germline): MDHEN, SYDVKM. In nucleotides, the CDR3 is TGTGCCAGCAGTTTCACTAGCGGGCTCCAAGAGACCCAGTACTTC. Protein: CASSFTSGLQETQYF.

This chain uses TRBV7-6 with TRBJ1-6; no reliable D call. The CDR3 contains 15 residues. The V gene lost 5 bases and the J gene lost 8 bases, with 16 bases spanning the gap. The germline CDR1 and CDR2 sequences are SGHVS and FNYEAQ. This chain's CDR3 is CASSERTGGDSPLHF. CDR3 in DNA: TGTGCCAGCAGCGAGCGGACGGGCGGGGATTCACCCCTCCACTTT.

The chain has TRBV25-1 and TRBJ2-3; D perhaps matches TRBD1 (5 bases). V dropped 0 bases and J dropped 0 bases, with 7 bases sitting between them. CDR3 length: 15 residues. Germline V gene data show CDR1 as MGHDK and CDR2 as SYGVNS. In nucleotides, the CDR3 is TGTGCCAGCAGTGAATACCCAGGGAGCACAGATACGCAGTATTTT. Translating gives CASSEYPGSTDTQYF.

This chain connects TRBV5-1 to TRBJ2-3; 7 nucleotides match TRBD1. Germline V gives CDR1 SGHRS, CDR2 YFSETQ. The CDR3 has 16 amino acids. V lost 4 bases to trimming and J lost 1 base; unmatched junction nucleotides: 9. CDR3 coding DNA: TGCGCCAGCAGCAGGGGACAGATCACTGGCACAGATACGCAGTATTTT. It specifies CASSRGQITGTDTQYF.

The chain employs TRBV28 and TRBJ2-2; D is possibly TRBD1 (5 bases). The germline V gene has CDR1 MDHEN and CDR2 SYDVKM. The CDR3 contains 10 residues. V lost 8 bases to trimming and J lost 9 bases, with 7 bases between them. Here the CDR3 reads CASGQRELFF. The CDR3 DNA follows: TGTGCCAGCGGACAAAGGGAGCTGTTTTTT.

The V gene is TRBV18, the J gene TRBJ1-6; TRBD1 matches at 7 bases. This CDR3 comprises 15 residues. The V gene's germline CDR1 is KGHSH and CDR2 LQKENI. V shed 7 bases, J shed 4 bases, and the junction held 7 bases outside the gene matches. The CDR3 nucleotides are TGTGCCAGCTTGGAACAGACAGGGTATAATTCACCCCTCCACTTT. It specifies CASLEQTGYNSPLHF.

The chain employs TRBV7-8 and TRBJ1-4; D is ambiguous. V lost 5 bases to trimming and J lost 8 bases, with 15 bases between them. The germline V gene encodes CDR1 SGHVS and CDR2 FQNEAQ. CDR3 length: 14 amino acids. The CDR3 bases are TGTGCCAGCAGCACAGCAGGCGCGGGAGAAAAACTGTTTTTT. It yields the protein CASSTAGAGEKLFF.

This clone came up once. The V gene is TRBV2, the J gene TRBJ2-5; TRBD1 agrees at 7 bases. Germline V gene sequence: CDR1 SNHLY, CDR2 FYNNEI. The CDR3 extends over 12 amino acids. The J segment lost 1 base and the V segment lost 7 bases, leaving 0 bases of the junction unmatched. The CDR3, as DNA: TGTGCCAGCAACAGGGGCCAAGAGACCCAGTACTTC. Amino acid sequence: CASNRGQETQYF.

This sequence joins TRBV9 and TRBJ2-2; D unresolved. This CDR3 has 12 amino acids. V shed 4 bases and J shed 9 bases, with 10 bases lying between them. The germline V gene has CDR1 SGDLS and CDR2 YYNGEE. The CDR3 protein is CASSRRSRELFF. CDR3 DNA sequence: TGTGCCAGCAGCCGACGGAGCCGGGAGCTGTTTTTT.